This entry lists 24 T cell receptor beta chains sequenced from one sample in a study of T cells in Graves' hyperthyroidism and ophthalmopathy. It was RNA transcripts that yielded the amplified TCR beta CDR3 regions. When the TCR CDR3 underwent first-round RT-PCR, the HTBI primer set was used. TCRdb analysed the multiplex PCR reads with MiXCR anew, one entry per CDR3 protein. This table has more than 300,000 distinct CDR3 sequences, about a sixth appearing once. Sequenced: blood. Receptors were obtained from a woman aged 25 to 45 with Graves' hyperthyroidism that later progressed to Graves' ophthalmopathy.

The chain recombines TRBV7-6 with TRBJ2-2; 10 nucleotides agree with TRBD2. V dropped 4 bases and J dropped 7; count of bases not matched to a gene: 9. Germline lookup yields CDR1 SGHVS and CDR2 FNYEAQ. This CDR3 has 16 amino acids. This CDR3 reads CASSSQRGGRGGELFF. The DNA for the CDR3 is TGTGCCAGCAGCTCCCAGCGGGGGGGCCGGGGCGGGGAGCTGTTTTTT.

In its sample, this clonotype was seen many times. The chain couples TRBV12-3 or TRBV12-4 to TRBJ2-3, with D possibly being TRBD1 (5 bases). Trimming removed 3 bases at V and 4 bases at J, with 11 bases between. CDR3 length equals 14 residues. The CDR3: CASSFQGFADTQYF. CDR3 DNA sequence: TGTGCCAGCAGTTTTCAGGGATTTGCAGATACGCAGTATTTT.

This clonotype occurred many times. This chain joins TRBV27 and TRBJ2-5; D perhaps matches TRBD2 (6 bases). The CDR3 has 15 amino acids. Looked up from germline, CDR1 is MNHEY and CDR2 is SMNVEV (reference sequence). Trimming took off 2 bases at V and 1 base at J, with 11 bases between the two ends. CDR3 coding DNA: TGTGCCAGCAGTTTACTGGGGGGTATCCAAGAGACCCAGTACTTC. It is translated as CASSLLGGIQETQYF.

This clonotype was seen only a few times. The chain couples TRBV5-1 to TRBJ2-5, with TRBD2 matching over 13 bases. The V gene's germline CDR1 is SGHRS and CDR2 YFSETQ. V lost 5 bases, J lost 5 bases, and 15 bases stayed unmatched. This CDR3 comprises 18 residues. The CDR3 DNA reads TGCGCCAGCAGAAAACTAGCGGGGGGGATTCTCGGGCTTGAGACCCAGTACTTC. This translates into CASRKLAGGILGLETQYF.

This clonotype was detected many times. J is TRBJ1-5 and V is TRBV12-3 or TRBV12-4; no firm D call. The CDR3 is 14 amino acids. The V gene lost 3 bases and the J gene lost 5 bases, with 11 bases spanning the gap. The CDR3 protein is CASSFLRLDQPQHF. CDR3 nucleotide sequence: TGTGCCAGCAGTTTCCTGCGGTTGGATCAGCCCCAGCATTTT.

This sequence joins TRBV18 and TRBJ2-6, with D uncertain. V lost 9 bases to trimming and J lost 0 bases, with 21 bases between them. The V gene's germline CDR1 is KGHSH and CDR2 LQKENI. The CDR3 has 18 residues. The CDR3 DNA is TGTGCCAGTAGGAGCCTGGGCAGCCAAGACTCTGGGGCCAACGTCCTGACTTTC. Protein sequence: CASRSLGSQDSGANVLTF.

The chain employs TRBV7-9 and TRBJ2-1; D is unresolved. The CDR3 consists of 13 residues. V shed 2 bases and J shed 9 bases, with 11 bases lying between them. Germline lookup yields CDR1 SEHNR and CDR2 FQNEAQ (reference sequence). The CDR3 nucleotides read TGTGCCAGCAGCTTAACTATAGACGGTGAGCAGTTCTTC. It encodes CASSLTIDGEQFF. Based on the CDR3 plus reference TRBV7-9 and TRBJ2-1, the full variable domain is DTGVSQNPRHKITKRGQNVTFRCDPISEHNRLYWYRQTLGQGPEFLTYFQNEAQLEKSRLLSDRFSAERPKGSFSTLEIQRTEQGDSAMYLCASSLTIDGEQFFGPGTRLTVL.

This clonotype came up many times. V and J are TRBV27 and TRBJ2-7; TRBD1 matches at 9 bases. This CDR3 contains 15 residues. Trimming at V came to 2 bases and at J to 5 bases, leaving 7 bases not matched to a gene. CDR1 and CDR2 (germline): MNHEY, SMNVEV (reference sequence). The CDR3 spells CASSLTGTGTHEQYF. CDR3 sequence (DNA): TGTGCCAGCAGTTTAACCGGGACAGGGACCCACGAGCAGTACTTC.

This clonotype was seen many times. Here the CDR3 reads CASSITGGHSGANVLTF. CDR3 DNA sequence: TGTGCCAGTAGTATTACAGGGGGCCACTCTGGGGCCAACGTCCTGACTTTC. The rearrangement uses TRBV19 and TRBJ2-6; 9 bases map to TRBD1. The CDR3 extends over 17 amino acids. Trimming at V came to 3 bases and at J to 0 bases, leaving 3 bases not matched to a gene. Per the germline V gene, CDR1 is LNHDA and CDR2 is SQIVND (reference sequence).

This clonotype showed up many times. The chain links TRBV15 to TRBJ1-4, with a weak D call TRBD1 (6 bases). V was shortened by 0 bases and J by 8 bases, with 10 bases between the two germline ends. The CDR3 is 14 residues long. The germline CDR1 and CDR2 sequences are LNHNV and YYDKDF (reference sequence). The CDR3 sequence is CATSRETGREKLFF. DNA for the CDR3: TGTGCCACCAGCAGAGAAACAGGGCGGGAAAAACTGTTTTTT.

This clonotype was seen a handful of times. The chain has TRBV4-1 and TRBJ2-2; D is tentatively TRBD1 or TRBD2 (6 bases each). The CDR3 spans 17 residues. Germline V gene sequence: CDR1 MGHRA, CDR2 YSYEKL. V was pared by 1 base and J by 2 bases, with 14 bases between. The CDR3 reads CASSQGGRGVNTGELFF. The CDR3 DNA is TGCGCCAGCAGCCAAGGGGGGCGCGGGGTTAACACCGGGGAGCTGTTTTTT.

The genes are TRBV2 and TRBJ1-2; D remains ambiguous. CDR1 is SNHLY, CDR2 FYNNEI, per germline. Deletions cut 2 bases from V and 8 bases from J, with 9 bases between. The CDR3 consists of 12 residues. The CDR3 spells CASSEYEGGYTF. In DNA, the CDR3 is TGTGCCAGCAGTGAATATGAGGGCGGCTACACCTTC.

This clonotype showed up just a few times. The chain carries TRBV19 and TRBJ1-1; D might be TRBD1 (6 bases). The CDR3 runs to 14 residues. Trimming pared 7 bases from V and 5 bases from J, leaving 17 bases between. Per germline, CDR1 LNHDA and CDR2 SQIVND (reference sequence). The CDR3 sequence is CASTLIQGVTEAFF. CDR3 in DNA: TGTGCCAGTACCCTTATACAGGGAGTGACTGAAGCTTTCTTT.

This clonotype was seen ten or more times. This chain joins TRBV30 and TRBJ1-5, with D uncertain. CDR3 size: 14 residues. The germline V gene encodes CDR1 GTSNPN and CDR2 SVGIG (reference sequence). V was shortened by 0 bases and J by 2 bases, with 8 bases between the two germline ends. The CDR3 DNA reads TGTGCCTGGAGTGTTACAGATCGCAATCAGCCCCAGCATTTT. Protein: CAWSVTDRNQPQHF.

This clonotype was observed many times. The chain uses TRBV14 and TRBJ2-3; TRBD1 matches 8 bases. Germline loops: CDR1 SGHDN, CDR2 FVKESK. Trimming at V came to 3 bases and at J to 2 bases, leaving 4 bases not matched to a gene. This CDR3 spans 15 amino acids. The chain's CDR3 is CASSQTGAFTDTQYF. In DNA, the CDR3 is TGTGCCAGCAGCCAGACAGGGGCATTCACAGATACGCAGTATTTT. Full variable domain (missing parts from reference TRBV14 and TRBJ2-3): EAGVTQFPSHSVIEKGQTVTLRCDPISGHDNLYWYRRVMGKEIKFLLHFVKESKQDESGMPNNRFLAERTGGTYSTLKVQPAELEDSGVYFCASSQTGAFTDTQYFGPGTRLTVL.

In its sample, this clonotype was seen many times. This chain connects TRBV20-1 to TRBJ2-5; D may match TRBD1 or TRBD2 (5 bases each). Trimming took 0 bases from V and 1 from J, leaving 12 bases between them. This CDR3 is built from 15 residues. Germline-derived CDR1 and CDR2 are DFQATT and SNEGSKA (reference sequence). The CDR3 sequence is CSARDPTGTQETQYF. The CDR3 DNA sequence: TGCAGTGCTAGAGACCCAACGGGGACCCAAGAGACCCAGTACTTC.

This clonotype has only a few counts. This may come from a read error, since a much larger clone is one base off. The chain is built from TRBV6-4 and TRBJ1-2; D perhaps matches TRBD1 (5 bases). The germline V and J ends were trimmed by 8 bases and 6 bases, with 13 bases remaining between them. The V gene's germline CDR1 is MRHNA and CDR2 SNTAGT. The length of the CDR3 is 12 residues. In DNA, the CDR3 is TGTGCCAGCGGCGGGGAAGGGGATGGCTACACCTTC. Amino acid sequence: CASGGEGDGYTF.

This clonotype was counted between two and nine times. The chain has TRBV20-1 and TRBJ2-1, with 7 bases fitting TRBD1. The V segment lost 5 bases and the J segment 9 bases; nucleotides outside the gene matches: 4. The CDR3 runs to 11 residues. Germline lookup yields CDR1 DFQATT and CDR2 SNEGSKA (reference sequence). CDR3 amino acids: CSAYRGSEQFF. The CDR3 DNA reads TGCAGTGCTTACAGGGGAAGTGAGCAGTTCTTC.

The chain joins TRBV19 to TRBJ2-2, with TRBD1 as a possible D gene (6 bases). Between the trimmed V and J ends, which lost 5 bases and 1 base, there was a span of 8 bases. Germline loops: CDR1 LNHDA, CDR2 SQIVND (reference sequence). There are 14 residues in the CDR3. The CDR3 sequence is CASSVTGNTGELFF. CDR3 in DNA: TGTGCCAGTAGTGTGACAGGGAACACCGGGGAGCTGTTTTTT.

This clonotype was found a few times. This sequence joins TRBV19 and TRBJ2-5; TRBD2 matches 8 bases. Germline CDR1 and CDR2: LNHDA and SQIVND (reference sequence). The CDR3 sequence is 15 residues long. Trimming cost V 8 bases and J 3 bases; bases outside gene matches: 11. CDR3 sequence: CASAHGGLEKETQYF. In DNA form, the CDR3 reads TGTGCCAGTGCCCACGGGGGACTAGAAAAAGAGACCCAGTACTTC. Full variable domain (rest looked up from reference TRBV19 and TRBJ2-5): DGGITQSPKYLFRKEGQNVTLSCEQNLNHDAMYWYRQDPGQGLRLIYYSQIVNDFQKGDIAEGYSVSREKKESFPLTVTSAQKNPTAFYLCASAHGGLEKETQYFGPGTRLLVL.

This clonotype was seen at least ten times. This sequence joins TRBV29-1 and TRBJ2-4, with 9 bases fitting TRBD1. J lost 0 bases, V lost 6 bases, and 3 bases had no gene match. Germline lookup yields CDR1 SQVTM and CDR2 ANQGSEA. The CDR3 runs to 14 residues. In nucleotides, the CDR3 is TGCAGCGTCCGGGACAGGGTAGCCAAAAACATTCAGTACTTC. This codes for CSVRDRVAKNIQYF.

This clonotype was seen at least ten times. The chain is built from TRBV28 and TRBJ2-3; no reliable D call. CDR1 is MDHEN, CDR2 SYDVKM, per germline. The CDR3 runs to 15 residues. V gave up 1 base and J gave up 2 bases, with 10 bases separating them. The CDR3 here is CASSLYREHTDTQYF. CDR3 nucleotide sequence: TGTGCCAGCAGTTTATACAGAGAACACACAGATACGCAGTATTTT. Supplemented by reference TRBV28 and TRBJ2-3, the full variable domain reads DVKVTQSSRYLVKRTGEKVFLECVQDMDHENMFWYRQDPGLGLRLIYFSYDVKMKEKGDIPEGYSVSREKKERFSLILESASTNQTSMYLCASSLYREHTDTQYFGPGTRLTVL.

This clonotype has only a few counts. J is TRBJ2-1 and V is TRBV4-1; no reliable D call. The V gene lost 1 base and the J gene lost 2 bases, with 12 bases spanning the gap. Per the germline V gene, CDR1 is MGHRA and CDR2 is YSYEKL. This CDR3 is 16 amino acids long. CDR3 DNA sequence: TGCGCCAGCAGCCAAGTAGGTACCCACGCCTACAATGAGCAGTTCTTC. This encodes CASSQVGTHAYNEQFF.

The chain uses TRBV5-1 and TRBJ1-2; 7 bases fit TRBD1. Trimming removed 5 bases from V and 5 bases from J; junction bases left unmatched: 12. CDR1 SGHRS and CDR2 YFSETQ come from the germline V gene. CDR3 size: 15 residues. The CDR3 loop is CASRTVEGAGYGYTF. The CDR3, as DNA: TGCGCCAGCAGGACCGTCGAGGGGGCTGGGTATGGCTACACCTTC.